A selection of T cell receptor beta chains follows, all from one sample in a study of blood T cell repertoires in COVID-19. TCRdb's copy holds only in-frame clones and misses some; the assay was immunoSEQ multiplex PCR. In the table there are 95,000 to 120,000 clones, around 85% of which are singletons. The sequencing input was peripheral blood. The source of these receptors is a woman aged 55-70 years with COVID-19, enrolled during active disease. Both conserved end residues are part of each CDR3. A D gene is named only where the DNA matches it firmly. Size is stated for part of the rows, as once, few or many counts, or as a class when the clone is expanded.

j_call clone_size v_call d_call cdr3_nt cdr3_aa
TRBJ2-7 NA TRBV15 NA TGTGCCACCAGCCTCCCACGTGGGCCTGATTACGAGCAGTACTTC CATSLPRGPDYEQYF
TRBJ2-3 NA TRBV19 TRBD2 TGTGCCAGCTCAAGCCGTGGTAGCGGGGGGCGCACAGATACGCAGTATTTT CASSSRGSGGRTDTQYF
TRBJ1-6 NA TRBV27 NA TGTGCCAGCAGTTTATCGGCTTATTCACCCCTCCACTTT CASSLSAYSPLHF
TRBJ1-5 NA TRBV19 TRBD1 TGTGCCAGTAGCAGGACAGGGGATCCAACGCAGCCCCAGCATTTT CASSRTGDPTQPQHF
TRBJ2-7 NA TRBV5-8 NA TGTGCCAGCAGCTCGTACCGGTTCCACGAGCAGTACTTC CASSSYRFHEQYF
TRBJ2-3 NA TRBV18 TRBD2 TGTGCCAGCTCACCACCGGCTAGCGGGGGAAGGGGTACGCAGTATTTT CASSPPASGGRGTQYF
TRBJ2-5 NA TRBV7-2 TRBD2 TGTGCCAGCAGCTCCGGACTAGCGGGAGAATCGTACCAAGAGACCCAGTACTTC CASSSGLAGESYQETQYF
TRBJ1-2 NA TRBV28 TRBD1 TGTGCCAGCAGTCCGTCGACAGGGGGCGTCGGCTATGGCTACACCTTC CASSPSTGGVGYGYTF
TRBJ1-1 NA TRBV19 NA TGTGCCAGTAGTAGGACAGCCACGCTGACTGAAGCTTTCTTT CASSRTATLTEAFF
TRBJ2-7 NA TRBV6-5 TRBD1 TGTGCCAGCAGTCCCCCGGGACAGGCGACCTACGAGCAGTACTTC CASSPPGQATYEQYF
TRBJ1-1 NA TRBV5-6 NA TGTGCCAGCAGCTATACAGGTGTAACTGAAGCTTTCTTT CASSYTGVTEAFF
TRBJ2-7 NA TRBV5-4 NA TGTGCCAGCAGCTTGGACAGGGACGAGCAGTACTTC CASSLDRDEQYF
TRBJ2-7 NA TRBV29-1 TRBD2 TGCAGGTTTTTAATACTTAGACTAGCGGGGTTCTACGAGCAGTACTTC CRFLILRLAGFYEQYF
TRBJ1-5 once TRBV27 NA TGTGCCAGCAGTTTATCGGTCAGTCAGCCCCAGCATTTT CASSLSVSQPQHF
TRBJ2-1 NA TRBV20-1 NA TGCAGTGCTAGTTCCCCGTGGGGGCGCAACAATGAGCAGTTCTTC CSASSPWGRNNEQFF
TRBJ2-3 NA TRBV19 NA TGTGCCAGTAGTGAGGTCGACCGCACAGATACGCAGTATTTT CASSEVDRTDTQYF
TRBJ2-7 few TRBV20-1 TRBD2 TGCAGTGCTAGTGGGAGCGGGGGTAACTACGAGCAGTACTTC CSASGSGGNYEQYF
TRBJ2-3 once TRBV9 NA TGTGCCAGCAGTCCTATGGGGACTACAGATACGCAGTATTTT CASSPMGTTDTQYF
TRBJ1-2 NA TRBV20-1 NA TGCAGTGCCAAAACTGCGGATGGCTACACCTTC CSAKTADGYTF
TRBJ1-6 NA TRBV21-1 NA TGTGCCAGCAGCCCGAGCGCTTACCCGAATTCACCCCTCCACTTT CASSPSAYPNSPLHF
TRBJ2-3 NA TRBV7-8 NA TGTGCCAGCAGCCCGGCGACCCAACAAGCGACAGATACGCAGTATTTT CASSPATQQATDTQYF
TRBJ2-7 once TRBV2 TRBD1 TGTGCCAGCAGAAACCCGGGACAGGGGGCTTACGAGCAGTACTTC CASRNPGQGAYEQYF
TRBJ2-7 NA TRBV2 TRBD1 TGTGCCAGCTATACTGGGACAGGCTCCTACGAGCAGTACTTC CASYTGTGSYEQYF
TRBJ1-1 NA TRBV5-8 TRBD1 TGTGCCAGCAGCCACGCCTGGACAGGACGCACTGAAGCTTTCTTT CASSHAWTGRTEAFF
TRBJ2-5 once TRBV7-2 TRBD2 TGTGCCAGCAGCGCTACTAGCGGGGGGGCCCAAGAGACCCAGTACTTC CASSATSGGAQETQYF
TRBJ1-5 NA TRBV2 NA TGTGCCAGCATTGGGGGCGCGGGCAATCAGCCCCAGCATTTT CASIGGAGNQPQHF
TRBJ1-2 NA TRBV4-1 TRBD1 TGCGCCAGCAGCCAAGAGACAGGGACCTATGGCTACACCTTC CASSQETGTYGYTF
TRBJ2-5 NA TRBV15 NA TGTGCCACCAGCAGAGTAAGGAGCCTTAGGGGAGAGACCCAGTACTTC CATSRVRSLRGETQYF
TRBJ1-5 NA TRBV9 TRBD1 TGTGCCAGCAGCGTAGGCACAGGGGGTAACAATCAGCCCCAGCATTTT CASSVGTGGNNQPQHF
TRBJ1-1 NA TRBV14 NA TGTGCCAGCAGCCAAGGCAGAAGATACACTGAAGCTTTCTTT CASSQGRRYTEAFF
TRBJ2-1 NA TRBV30 TRBD1 TGTGCCTGGACAGGGGGTGCTCGGGCCTACAATGAGCAGTTCTTC CAWTGGARAYNEQFF
TRBJ1-2 NA TRBV12-5 NA TGTGCTAGTGGTTTGGGTTGGGCCTCGGCTAACTATGGCTACACCTTC CASGLGWASANYGYTF
TRBJ1-3 NA TRBV19 TRBD1 TGTGCCAGTAGTACACAGGGGGCTTCGGGTGGAAACACCATATATTTT CASSTQGASGGNTIYF
TRBJ2-1 NA TRBV7-9 NA TGTGCCAGCAGCTTAGATGGGACAAGCAATGAGCAGTTCTTC CASSLDGTSNEQFF